These T cell receptor beta chains were read from a single sample in a study of cytomegalovirus exposure and HLA in healthy donors. Assay: immunoSEQ multiplex PCR; the TCRdb copy retains only in-frame clones and omits some. The sample carries over 100,000 clones, nearly 80% recorded once. The sample consisted of PBMCs. The receptors were gathered from a male donor in good health and CMV-seronegative. The CDR3 runs from the conserved cysteine through the conserved F or W. The order of the fields is D gene, V gene, J gene, clone size, CDR3 protein, CDR3 DNA. D genes are given only for firm matches. Rows may omit the clone size; those that give it use once, few, many or a size class.

.,TRBV10-1,TRBJ2-2,.,CASSDPSSRDTGELFF,TGCGCCAGCAGTGACCCTTCCTCAAGAGACACCGGGGAGCTGTTTTTT
.,TRBV5-1,TRBJ2-2,.,CASSRGGFNTGELFF,TGCGCCAGCAGCCGGGGAGGTTTTAACACCGGGGAGCTGTTTTTT
.,TRBV4-3,TRBJ1-1,few,CASSLGPGEAFF,TGCGCCAGCAGTCTGGGTCCGGGTGAAGCTTTCTTT
.,TRBV9,TRBJ2-7,.,CASSVGSPGAYEQYF,TGTGCCAGCAGCGTAGGTAGTCCGGGAGCGTACGAGCAGTACTTC
.,TRBV9,TRBJ2-1,.,CASSGSPSHYNEQFF,TGTGCCAGCAGCGGGTCTCCGTCACACTACAATGAGCAGTTCTTC
.,TRBV10-2,TRBJ1-5,.,CASGGSNSNQPQHF,TGCGCCAGTGGAGGGAGCAATAGCAATCAGCCCCAGCATTTT
.,TRBV19,TRBJ2-2,.,CASSILGSTGELFF,TGTGCCAGTAGTATTTTAGGGAGCACCGGGGAGCTGTTTTTT
.,TRBV5-1,TRBJ2-7,few,CASSLELFYEQYF,TGCGCCAGCAGCTTGGAGCTGTTCTACGAGCAGTACTTC
TRBD1,TRBV27,TRBJ2-7,once,CASSPGTGARYEQYF,TGTGCCAGCAGTCCTGGGACAGGGGCGCGCTACGAGCAGTACTTC
TRBD1,TRBV4-1,TRBJ1-1,.,CASSQDREGATFF,TGCGCCAGCAGCCAAGATCGGGAGGGGGCGACTTTCTTT
.,TRBV2,TRBJ1-5,.,CASTLTYSNQPQHF,TGTGCCAGCACCCTGACTTATAGCAATCAGCCCCAGCATTTT
.,TRBV5-6,TRBJ2-3,.,CASSLYGSTDTQYF,TGTGCCAGCAGCTTATATGGCAGCACAGATACGCAGTATTTT
TRBD1,TRBV29-1,TRBJ1-1,few,CSVVGQGRGYTEAFF,TGCAGCGTTGTGGGACAGGGACGAGGTTACACTGAAGCTTTCTTT
.,TRBV7-9,TRBJ2-3,.,CASSRPSLPQYF,TGTGCCAGCAGCCGCCCAAGCCTTCCGCAGTATTTT
TRBD1,TRBV5-4,TRBJ1-6,.,CASSQGQGESNSPLHF,TGTGCCAGCAGCCAAGGACAGGGGGAGTCTAATTCACCCCTCCACTTT
TRBD2,TRBV29-1,TRBJ2-3,.,CSTLGGYGDTQYF,TGCAGCACCTTGGGAGGGTACGGAGATACGCAGTATTTT
TRBD2,TRBV4-2,TRBJ2-1,.,CASSHLFRTSSYNEQFF,TGTGCCAGCAGCCACCTTTTTCGGACTAGCTCCTACAATGAGCAGTTCTTC
TRBD1,TRBV2,TRBJ1-2,.,CASSDEDRGHGYTF,TGTGCCAGCAGTGATGAGGACAGGGGGCACGGCTACACCTTC
TRBD1,TRBV5-5,TRBJ2-7,.,CASRLATGKAYEQYF,TGTGCCAGCAGGCTCGCGACAGGGAAGGCCTACGAGCAGTACTTC
.,TRBV25-1,TRBJ1-6,.,CASSDIAQPAGFNSPLHF,TGTGCCAGCAGTGATATAGCACAGCCGGCGGGTTTTAATTCACCCCTCCACTTT
.,TRBV11-3,TRBJ1-2,.,CASSLDGKTYGYTF,TGTGCCAGCAGCTTAGACGGGAAAACTTATGGCTACACCTTC
TRBD2,TRBV7-2,TRBJ2-5,few,CASSRGSSRRGGLETQYF,TGTGCCAGCAGCCGGGGGAGTTCGCGGCGGGGGGGCCTGGAGACCCAGTACTTC
.,TRBV4-3,TRBJ2-7,.,CASSQDAHYEQYF,TGCGCCAGCAGCCAAGATGCACATTACGAGCAGTACTTC
.,TRBV4-1,TRBJ1-5,few,CASSQDGNNQPQHF,TGCGCCAGCAGCCAAGATGGCAACAATCAGCCCCAGCATTTT
.,TRBV19,TRBJ1-3,.,CASSSTGNTIYF,TGTGCCAGTAGTTCCACTGGAAACACCATATATTTT
.,TRBV5-1,TRBJ1-4,.,CASSVLGSANEKLFF,TGCGCCAGCAGCGTACTAGGATCGGCTAATGAAAAACTGTTTTTT
.,TRBV7-9,TRBJ2-7,.,CASSLELYEQYF,TGTGCCAGCAGCCTTGAACTATACGAGCAGTACTTC
TRBD2,TRBV2,TRBJ2-7,.,CASSGGLAYEQYF,TGTGCCAGCAGTGGTGGACTAGCCTACGAGCAGTACTTC
TRBD2,TRBV7-2,TRBJ2-7,few,CASSLRRGGPYEQYF,TGTGCCAGCAGCTTAAGGCGGGGGGGCCCCTACGAGCAGTACTTC
TRBD2,TRBV6-4,TRBJ2-7,.,CASSDFGLAGGASYEQYF,TGTGCCAGCAGTGACTTCGGACTAGCGGGGGGCGCATCCTACGAGCAGTACTTC
.,TRBV15,TRBJ2-5,once,CATSTRAGGPGETQYF,TGTGCCACCAGCACCCGGGCCGGGGGACCAGGGGAGACCCAGTACTTC
.,TRBV18,TRBJ1-3,.,CASSRQDSGNTIYF,TGTGCCAGCTCACGGCAGGACTCTGGAAACACCATATATTTT
.,TRBV6-5,TRBJ1-2,.,CASSRGSYGYTF,TGTGCCAGCAGTCGTGGGAGCTATGGCTACACCTTC
TRBD1,TRBV14,TRBJ1-2,.,CASSRGQENYGYTF,TGTGCCAGCAGCCGAGGACAGGAGAACTATGGCTACACCTTC
.,TRBV9,TRBJ1-6,.,CASSSRTSSYNSPLHF,TGTGCCAGCAGCTCACGAACCAGCTCCTATAATTCACCCCTCCACTTT
TRBD1,TRBV25-1,TRBJ2-7,once,CASSESGGGQYF,TGTGCCAGCAGTGAATCAGGGGGCGGGCAGTACTTC
.,TRBV11-3,TRBJ2-5,.,CASSPHKGETQYF,TGTGCCAGCAGCCCTCACAAGGGGGAGACCCAGTACTTC
TRBD1,TRBV6-1,TRBJ2-3,.,CASSLTGGDTDTQYF,TGTGCCAGCAGCCTGACAGGGGGAGACACAGATACGCAGTATTTT
.,TRBV11-3,TRBJ2-7,.,CASSFSGGPAYEQYF,TGTGCCAGCAGCTTCAGTGGTGGGCCAGCCTACGAGCAGTACTTC
TRBD2,TRBV2,TRBJ2-5,.,CASRSTSDSETQYF,TGTGCCAGCAGATCGACTAGCGACTCAGAGACCCAGTACTTC
.,TRBV9,TRBJ1-1,.,CASSVGLMNTEAFF,TGTGCCAGCAGCGTAGGGCTGATGAACACTGAAGCTTTCTTT
TRBD1,TRBV5-4,TRBJ2-6,.,CASKGQGFPSSGANVLTF,TGTGCCAGCAAAGGACAGGGGTTCCCTAGCTCTGGGGCCAACGTCCTGACTTTC
.,TRBV21-1,TRBJ1-5,.,CASSNVGISNQPQHF,TGTGCCAGCAGCAATGTGGGCATTAGCAATCAGCCCCAGCATTTT
TRBD1,TRBV6-6,TRBJ2-7,.,CARGDRPYEQYF,TGTGCCAGAGGGGACAGACCCTACGAGCAGTACTTC
.,TRBV21-1,TRBJ2-2,.,CASSKWAGRNGELFF,TGTGCCAGCAGCAAATGGGCGGGGAGGAACGGGGAGCTGTTTTTT
.,TRBV10-3,TRBJ1-6,.,CAISEPLRALHF,TGTGCCATCAGTGAGCCCCTTCGGGCCCTCCACTTT
.,TRBV6-5,TRBJ1-5,.,CASRDGGQPQHF,TGTGCCAGCAGGGACGGGGGACAGCCCCAGCATTTT
.,TRBV30,TRBJ1-6,.,CAWTLTGSSSYNSPLHF,TGTGCCTGGACCCTGACGGGTAGTAGCTCCTATAATTCACCCCTCCACTTT
TRBD2,TRBV6-5,TRBJ2-1,.,CASSYSRTSDNEQFF,TGTGCCAGCAGTTACTCTCGGACTAGCGACAATGAGCAGTTCTTC
.,TRBV4-1,TRBJ2-2,.,CASSQDPRQGITGELFF,TGCGCCAGCAGCCAAGATCCGCGCCAGGGGATCACCGGGGAGCTGTTTTTT
TRBD2,TRBV4-1,TRBJ2-1,.,CASSQEGLAGATYNEQFF,TGCGCCAGCAGCCAAGAAGGACTAGCGGGGGCAACCTACAATGAGCAGTTCTTC
TRBD1,TRBV9,TRBJ1-2,.,CASSAVDRDGYTF,TGTGCCAGCAGCGCCGTAGACAGGGATGGCTACACCTTC
.,TRBV19,TRBJ1-5,.,CASTISNQPQHF,TGTGCCAGTACCATTAGCAATCAGCCCCAGCATTTT